The T cell receptor beta chain described here comes from a study of radiation and T cells in renal cell carcinoma (TCRdb year 2020). Study-wide context: Samples came from a clinical trial, in which primary renal cell carcinomas received 15 Gy stereotactic body radiation therapy followed by nephrectomy 4 weeks later. A total of 3.5 million to 4.5 million unique CDR3 nucleotide sequences, encoding more than 2 million unique CDR3 amino acid sequences, were found across all 50 or so samples. A total of 53 samples underwent TCR beta sequencing, made up of some 26 tumors and about 27 peripheral blood samples.

The paper's findings and limits, for the study overall: Tracking of blood repertoire dynamics stopped at three to five weeks after treatment, with no follow-up past that point. Because pretreatment tumor biopsies were not available, the baseline intratumoral presence of clonotypes could not be determined. The single-armed trial design could not address effects of radiation dose or scheduling on the TCR repertoire. Top tumor clonotypes rose in blood from baseline to 2 weeks post-radiation, then contracted by 4 weeks, suggesting transient expansion of tumor-resident clones.

The sample's time point label, in plain terms: blood 2 weeks post-SBRT. What this sample's treatment or condition label stands for: 15 Gy SBRT to primary tumor, nephrectomy 4 weeks later. To follow tumor-enriched clonotypes, serial peripheral blood was collected from radiation-treated patients at baseline and at 2 weeks and 4 weeks after SBRT. Renal cell carcinoma with clear cell pathology was present in all patients. Genomic DNA for TCR sequencing was prepared using the QIAamp DNA Blood Mini Kit (Qiagen). Only samples passing all quality control checks were included in the analyses. Spanning cysteine to phenylalanine, the CDR3 consists of 15 amino acids. Of all the DNA, just the CDR3 is kept, 45 bases in frame from base 1. The germline V gene (reference sequence) supplies CDR1 SGHNT and CDR2 YYREEE. The germline V end is reduced by 4 bases and the J end by 1 base; junction bases left unmatched: 1.

Details on this clone: Its antigen is currently not known. No base-level quality is on record; no much larger clone is a single base apart.

The immunoSEQ kit was used, according to the manufacturer's recommendations, to generate TCR beta libraries from genomic DNA. For library preparation, a first multiplex PCR was performed with proprietary primers, followed by a second PCR in which unique barcodes were added, and bead cleanups were performed after each round. A kit-provided positive control reaction and a negative control reaction were included in every sample batch. The final libraries underwent checking on an Agilent 4200 TapeStation D1000 ScreenTape, volumetric pooling, and quantification by qPCR. Sequencing ran on an Illumina NextSeq500 with a MidOutput 150-cycle cartridge, using 156 Read1 and 15 Index1 cycles with kit custom primers. The pooled library was loaded at approximately 0.92 pM with around 20% PhiX control spiked in. The authors processed their data as follows. Vendor-processed data were analyzed in R, and a clonotype was defined as all T cells sharing the same CDR3 nucleotide sequence. In the clone abundance analyses, frequencies were normalized to the 10,000 most abundant clones in each sample. Public T cell clones, which averaged fewer than five per sample, were removed prior to analysis. An abundance difference of at least 32-fold between compartments was the criterion for calling clonotypes tumor-enriched or baseline blood-enriched. Clonotypes expanded or contracted between blood time points were identified with a beta-binomial differential abundance model. Tumor-blood repertoire similarity was measured with the Baroni-Urbani and Buser coefficient, and group comparisons used two-tailed Wilcoxon tests in R. TCRdb took over this immuneACCESS table, retaining in-frame rearrangements with V and J assigned. Such tables are incomplete; in checked studies, under half of the missing clones stem from an unresolved V gene, and the remainder is unexplained. D and trimming come from the DNA, and the V and J calls and clone size come from that table. The sample table holds 150,000 to 160,000 clones, of which about nine tenths were seen once. About an eighth of the sample is in the top ten clones.

The input for sequencing was blood, taken from a patient whose treatment included radiotherapy and nephrectomy. The TCR comes from a woman between 50 and 59 years old with renal cell carcinoma. The chain joins TRBV5-4 to TRBJ2-6; TRBD1 fits 8 bases in the junction. The bases are TGTGCCAGCAGCACAGGGGGTTCTGGGGCCAACGTCCTGACTTTC. Its protein is CASSTGGSGANVLTF.